The rows below give T cell receptor beta chains drawn from one sample of a study of cytomegalovirus exposure and HLA in healthy donors. Profiling relied on immunoSEQ multiplex PCR, and the TCRdb table lists in-frame clones only, not all of them. The profile shows 150,000 to 200,000 clones, 65% to 80% of them singletons. The sample was PBMCs. These TCRs come from a male donor in good health and CMV-seronegative. Both conserved end residues are part of each CDR3. Fields, in order: V gene, J gene, clone size, D gene, CDR3 protein, CDR3 DNA. D genes are given only for firm matches. Where a row states a size, it is once, few, many or the class of an expanded clone; other rows omit it.

v_call: TRBV19; j_call: TRBJ1-5; clone_size: .; d_call: .; cdr3_aa: CASSISTAGHSQPQHF; cdr3_nt: TGTGCCAGTAGTATTTCGACGGCAGGGCATAGTCAGCCCCAGCATTTT
v_call: TRBV19; j_call: TRBJ2-2; clone_size: few; d_call: TRBD1; cdr3_aa: CASSPEDRGLFGELFF; cdr3_nt: TGTGCCAGTAGCCCCGAGGACAGGGGGTTATTCGGGGAGCTGTTTTTT
v_call: TRBV5-6; j_call: TRBJ1-6; clone_size: .; d_call: .; cdr3_aa: CASSLGRGSPLHF; cdr3_nt: TGTGCCAGCAGCTTGGGCAGAGGATCACCCCTCCACTTT
v_call: TRBV14; j_call: TRBJ2-1; clone_size: .; d_call: TRBD2; cdr3_aa: CASSKTSGRTGEQFF; cdr3_nt: TGTGCCAGCAGCAAGACTAGCGGGAGGACGGGAGAGCAGTTCTTC
v_call: TRBV5-1; j_call: TRBJ2-1; clone_size: few; d_call: .; cdr3_aa: CASSLGQVGENEQFF; cdr3_nt: TGCGCCAGCAGCTTGGGACAGGTTGGTGAAAATGAGCAGTTCTTC
v_call: TRBV6-5; j_call: TRBJ2-7; clone_size: .; d_call: TRBD2; cdr3_aa: CASSYRTSEAREQYF; cdr3_nt: TGTGCCAGCAGTTACAGAACTAGCGAGGCTCGGGAGCAGTACTTC
v_call: TRBV19; j_call: TRBJ2-1; clone_size: few; d_call: TRBD1; cdr3_aa: CASRKTGTYNEQFF; cdr3_nt: TGTGCCAGTAGGAAGACAGGGACCTACAATGAGCAGTTCTTC
v_call: TRBV7-2; j_call: TRBJ1-3; clone_size: .; d_call: .; cdr3_aa: CASSPGRQGYGNTIYF; cdr3_nt: TGTGCCAGCAGCCCAGGGAGGCAGGGATATGGAAACACCATATATTTT
v_call: TRBV18; j_call: TRBJ2-2; clone_size: .; d_call: .; cdr3_aa: CASSPPDSYTGELFF; cdr3_nt: TGTGCCAGCTCACCACCGGACAGTTACACCGGGGAGCTGTTTTTT
v_call: TRBV30; j_call: TRBJ1-2; clone_size: once; d_call: TRBD1; cdr3_aa: CAWSLTGAGGYTF; cdr3_nt: TGTGCCTGGAGCTTGACAGGGGCGGGTGGCTACACCTTC
v_call: TRBV28; j_call: TRBJ1-1; clone_size: .; d_call: .; cdr3_aa: CASSDQGSGTEAFF; cdr3_nt: TGTGCCAGCAGTGACCAGGGGAGTGGAACTGAAGCTTTCTTT
v_call: TRBV5-1; j_call: TRBJ1-1; clone_size: .; d_call: TRBD1; cdr3_aa: CASSSGTGGTEAFF; cdr3_nt: TGCGCCAGCAGCTCGGGGACAGGGGGCACTGAAGCTTTCTTT
v_call: TRBV7-9; j_call: TRBJ2-1; clone_size: once; d_call: .; cdr3_aa: CASSLVSSNEQFF; cdr3_nt: TGTGCCAGCAGCTTAGTATCTAGCAATGAGCAGTTCTTC
v_call: TRBV4-3; j_call: TRBJ2-1; clone_size: .; d_call: TRBD2; cdr3_aa: CASSQEVAGGRNEQFF; cdr3_nt: TGCGCCAGCAGCCAAGAAGTAGCGGGAGGGCGGAATGAGCAGTTCTTC